This TCR beta chain was profiled in a study of blood T cell repertoires in COVID-19. Study context: The United States, Italy and Spain supplied acute and convalescent COVID-19 samples. Sources were T cells, B-cell-depleted T cells, or PBMCs; the material itself was cDNA or gDNA.

V dropped 4 bases and J dropped 8 bases, with 18 bases sitting between them. Germline-derived CDR1 and CDR2 are MNHEY and SMNVEV (reference sequence). The CDR3 is 16 residues long. The authors' processing: Amplified reference gene primers provided the basis for estimating nucleated cell counts. The assay was immunoSEQ multiplex PCR, and TCRdb's table has in-frame clones only and misses some. D and trimming were read from the DNA, whereas the V and J calls and clone size are those reported in that table. The sample includes 45,000 to 60,000 clones, 91% of them seen just once. V and J are TRBV27 and TRBJ1-6; D perhaps matches TRBD1 (5 bases). Sequencing was done on a sample of peripheral blood. The receptor's source is a man aged 50 to 59 with acute or convalescent COVID-19. The DNA for the CDR3 is TGTGCCAGCAGTTACGCGGGGCGGGGGTTATATTCACCCCTCCACTTT. Its protein product is CASSYAGRGLYSPLHF.